The rows below give T cell receptor beta chains drawn from one sample of a study of OX40 agonist ivuxolimab in advanced cancers. Assay: immunoSEQ multiplex PCR; the TCRdb copy retains only in-frame clones and omits some. The repertoire holds about 55,000 clones, with approximately 86% as singletons. This sample comprised CD4+ or CD8+ T cells sorted from blood, obtained in a trial of the OX40 agonist ivuxolimab. These receptor sequences come from an adult with an advanced solid tumor such as melanoma, head and neck, liver or kidney cancer. Each CDR3 is given with its conserved first and last residue. D genes are given only for firm matches. Clone sizes are given selectively: once, few, many, or a class where the clone is expanded.

D gene: NA
V gene: TRBV21-1
J gene: TRBJ2-2
clone size: NA
CDR3 protein: CASNDRNTGELFF
CDR3 DNA: TGTGCCAGCAACGACCGGAACACCGGGGAGCTGTTTTTT

D gene: NA
V gene: TRBV25-1
J gene: TRBJ2-3
clone size: NA
CDR3 protein: CASSAETSTDTQYF
CDR3 DNA: TGTGCCAGCTCCGCAGAGACTAGCACAGATACGCAGTATTTT

D gene: NA
V gene: TRBV5-1
J gene: TRBJ2-1
clone size: NA
CDR3 protein: CASSPDYFSYNEQFF
CDR3 DNA: TGCGCCAGCAGCCCGGACTACTTCTCCTACAATGAGCAGTTCTTC

D gene: NA
V gene: TRBV4-1
J gene: TRBJ1-5
clone size: NA
CDR3 protein: CASSHKISGGRPDNQPQHF
CDR3 DNA: TGCGCCAGCAGCCACAAGATTTCGGGGGGCAGGCCCGATAATCAGCCCCAGCATTTT

D gene: NA
V gene: TRBV30
J gene: TRBJ2-3
clone size: NA
CDR3 protein: CAWSGGVSTDTQYF
CDR3 DNA: TGTGCCTGGAGTGGTGGCGTTAGCACAGATACGCAGTATTTT

D gene: NA
V gene: TRBV5-8
J gene: TRBJ1-6
clone size: NA
CDR3 protein: CASSARRGDGSPLHF
CDR3 DNA: TGTGCCAGCAGCGCGAGACGGGGGGACGGCTCACCCCTCCACTTT

D gene: TRBD2
V gene: TRBV5-1
J gene: TRBJ2-3
clone size: NA
CDR3 protein: CASSPGLAGDTQYF
CDR3 DNA: TGCGCCAGCAGCCCGGGGCTAGCGGGAGATACGCAGTATTTT

D gene: NA
V gene: TRBV6-1
J gene: TRBJ1-5
clone size: NA
CDR3 protein: CASLAGNQPQHF
CDR3 DNA: TGTGCCAGCCTGGCCGGTAATCAGCCCCAGCATTTT

D gene: TRBD1
V gene: TRBV7-9
J gene: TRBJ1-2
clone size: NA
CDR3 protein: CASSPDRGHGYTF
CDR3 DNA: TGTGCCAGCAGCCCGGACAGGGGACATGGCTACACCTTC

D gene: NA
V gene: TRBV5-1
J gene: TRBJ1-1
clone size: NA
CDR3 protein: CASRWGSGQNTEAFF
CDR3 DNA: TGCGCCAGCAGGTGGGGGTCTGGACAAAACACTGAAGCTTTCTTT

D gene: NA
V gene: TRBV29-1
J gene: TRBJ2-1
clone size: NA
CDR3 protein: CSVEEGKLIYNEQFF
CDR3 DNA: TGCAGCGTTGAAGAGGGCAAACTAATCTACAATGAGCAGTTCTTC

D gene: TRBD2
V gene: TRBV27
J gene: TRBJ2-7
clone size: NA
CDR3 protein: CASSLLWGGHEQYF
CDR3 DNA: TGTGCCAGCAGTTTATTATGGGGGGGTCACGAGCAGTACTTC

D gene: TRBD2
V gene: TRBV5-6
J gene: TRBJ2-3
clone size: NA
CDR3 protein: CASSLATSADTQYF
CDR3 DNA: TGTGCCAGCAGCTTGGCTACTAGCGCAGATACGCAGTATTTT

D gene: TRBD1
V gene: TRBV7-2
J gene: TRBJ1-5
clone size: NA
CDR3 protein: CASSFGQDSSNQPQHF
CDR3 DNA: TGTGCCAGCAGCTTCGGACAGGACTCTAGCAATCAGCCCCAGCATTTT

D gene: NA
V gene: TRBV28
J gene: TRBJ2-1
clone size: once
CDR3 protein: CASSYVGEQFF
CDR3 DNA: TGTGCCAGCAGCTACGTTGGTGAGCAGTTCTTC

D gene: NA
V gene: TRBV28
J gene: TRBJ2-7
clone size: NA
CDR3 protein: CASEDRGRTPYEQYF
CDR3 DNA: TGTGCCAGCGAAGACCGAGGACGGACACCCTACGAGCAGTACTTC

D gene: NA
V gene: TRBV6-5
J gene: TRBJ2-7
clone size: NA
CDR3 protein: CASSYGISGYEQYF
CDR3 DNA: TGTGCCAGCAGTTACGGAATAAGCGGATACGAGCAGTACTTC

D gene: TRBD2
V gene: TRBV30
J gene: TRBJ2-7
clone size: NA
CDR3 protein: CAWWRGGIYEQYF
CDR3 DNA: TGTGCCTGGTGGCGGGGGGGAATCTACGAGCAGTACTTC

D gene: TRBD2
V gene: TRBV9
J gene: TRBJ2-7
clone size: NA
CDR3 protein: CASSVGTSGSYEQYF
CDR3 DNA: TGTGCCAGCAGCGTCGGGACTAGCGGGAGCTACGAGCAGTACTTC

D gene: NA
V gene: TRBV10-3
J gene: TRBJ1-3
clone size: NA
CDR3 protein: CATSAVGNTIYF
CDR3 DNA: TGTGCCACCTCCGCAGTAGGAAACACCATATATTTT

D gene: NA
V gene: TRBV5-1
J gene: TRBJ2-4
clone size: few
CDR3 protein: CASSLRAGESDIQYF
CDR3 DNA: TGCGCCAGCAGCTTGAGGGCAGGGGAGAGTGACATTCAGTACTTC

D gene: TRBD1
V gene: TRBV19
J gene: TRBJ1-1
clone size: NA
CDR3 protein: CASRSRGLASEAFF
CDR3 DNA: TGTGCCAGTAGGTCCAGGGGGCTTGCTTCTGAAGCTTTCTTT

D gene: NA
V gene: TRBV27
J gene: TRBJ2-4
clone size: NA
CDR3 protein: CASSLFGAAKNIQYF
CDR3 DNA: TGTGCCAGCAGTTTGTTCGGGGCGGCCAAAAACATTCAGTACTTC

D gene: NA
V gene: TRBV6-6
J gene: TRBJ2-7
clone size: NA
CDR3 protein: CASMRSPVSEQYF
CDR3 DNA: TGTGCCAGCATGCGCTCTCCGGTGAGCGAGCAGTACTTC

D gene: TRBD1
V gene: TRBV19
J gene: TRBJ1-2
clone size: NA
CDR3 protein: CASRERGQGYGYTF
CDR3 DNA: TGTGCCAGTAGAGAGAGGGGACAGGGTTATGGCTACACCTTC

D gene: NA
V gene: TRBV18
J gene: TRBJ2-7
clone size: NA
CDR3 protein: CASSPAGNEQYF
CDR3 DNA: TGTGCCAGCTCACCAGCGGGCAACGAGCAGTACTTC

D gene: NA
V gene: TRBV29-1
J gene: TRBJ2-5
clone size: NA
CDR3 protein: CSVEVKGISRETQYF
CDR3 DNA: TGCAGCGTTGAAGTCAAGGGCATCTCTCGAGAGACCCAGTACTTC

D gene: NA
V gene: TRBV6-6
J gene: TRBJ2-5
clone size: NA
CDR3 protein: CASSRRQPQETQYF
CDR3 DNA: TGTGCCAGCAGCCGTCGACAGCCCCAAGAGACCCAGTACTTC

D gene: NA
V gene: TRBV10-2
J gene: TRBJ1-5
clone size: NA
CDR3 protein: CASSESRGQPQHF
CDR3 DNA: TGCGCCAGCAGTGAGTCGAGGGGCCAGCCCCAGCATTTT

D gene: TRBD1
V gene: TRBV2
J gene: TRBJ1-5
clone size: NA
CDR3 protein: CASSFTTGYQPQHF
CDR3 DNA: TGTGCCAGCAGTTTTACGACAGGGTATCAGCCCCAGCATTTT

D gene: NA
V gene: TRBV15
J gene: TRBJ1-5
clone size: NA
CDR3 protein: CATSSPDRGMGQPQHF
CDR3 DNA: TGTGCCACCAGCAGCCCCGACCGGGGGATGGGTCAGCCCCAGCATTTT

D gene: TRBD2
V gene: TRBV7-7
J gene: TRBJ2-1
clone size: NA
CDR3 protein: CASSLLGGGRAGEQFF
CDR3 DNA: TGTGCTAGCAGCTTATTAGGTGGCGGGAGGGCCGGTGAGCAGTTCTTC

D gene: NA
V gene: TRBV7-3
J gene: TRBJ2-3
clone size: NA
CDR3 protein: CASSPEGDTQYF
CDR3 DNA: TGTGCCAGCAGCCCCGAGGGGGATACGCAGTATTTT

D gene: NA
V gene: TRBV9
J gene: TRBJ2-2
clone size: NA
CDR3 protein: CASSVFEAPGELFF
CDR3 DNA: TGTGCCAGCAGCGTCTTCGAGGCCCCCGGGGAGCTGTTTTTT

D gene: NA
V gene: TRBV11-2
J gene: TRBJ1-5
clone size: once
CDR3 protein: CASSLGWAQPQHF
CDR3 DNA: TGTGCCAGCAGCTTAGGGTGGGCGCAGCCCCAGCATTTT

D gene: NA
V gene: TRBV9
J gene: TRBJ2-1
clone size: NA
CDR3 protein: CASSPHGAEYNEQFF
CDR3 DNA: TGTGCCAGCAGCCCCCACGGGGCGGAATACAATGAGCAGTTCTTC

D gene: TRBD1
V gene: TRBV14
J gene: TRBJ2-3
clone size: NA
CDR3 protein: CASSRETGVSADTQYF
CDR3 DNA: TGTGCCAGCAGCCGCGAGACAGGGGTTAGTGCAGATACGCAGTATTTT

D gene: TRBD1
V gene: TRBV7-9
J gene: TRBJ2-3
clone size: NA
CDR3 protein: CASSLGTGGSTDTQYF
CDR3 DNA: TGTGCCAGCAGCCTCGGGACAGGCGGCAGCACAGATACGCAGTATTTT

D gene: NA
V gene: TRBV5-1
J gene: TRBJ1-2
clone size: once
CDR3 protein: CASSLTGEKNYGYTF
CDR3 DNA: TGCGCCAGCAGCTTGACAGGAGAAAAAAACTATGGCTACACCTTC

D gene: TRBD1
V gene: TRBV29-1
J gene: TRBJ2-5
clone size: NA
CDR3 protein: CSADRVGETQYF
CDR3 DNA: TGCAGCGCTGACAGGGTCGGAGAGACCCAGTACTTC

D gene: NA
V gene: TRBV18
J gene: TRBJ1-1
clone size: NA
CDR3 protein: CASSPLEGFRNTEAFF
CDR3 DNA: TGTGCCAGCTCACCACTTGAGGGTTTTAGGAACACTGAAGCTTTCTTT

D gene: NA
V gene: TRBV25-1
J gene: TRBJ1-3
clone size: few
CDR3 protein: CASRDTSSGNTIYF
CDR3 DNA: TGTGCCAGCAGAGACACGAGCTCTGGAAACACCATATATTTT

D gene: NA
V gene: TRBV29-1
J gene: TRBJ2-1
clone size: NA
CDR3 protein: CSVDNPGSYNEQFF
CDR3 DNA: TGCAGCGTTGATAATCCAGGCTCCTACAATGAGCAGTTCTTC

D gene: NA
V gene: TRBV6-5
J gene: TRBJ1-5
clone size: NA
CDR3 protein: CASRLQGLSNQPQHF
CDR3 DNA: TGTGCCAGCAGACTCCAGGGGCTTAGCAATCAGCCCCAGCATTTT

D gene: TRBD1
V gene: TRBV7-8
J gene: TRBJ2-5
clone size: NA
CDR3 protein: CASSDRTGQETQYF
CDR3 DNA: TGTGCCAGCAGCGACCGGACAGGGCAAGAGACCCAGTACTTC

D gene: NA
V gene: TRBV15
J gene: TRBJ1-3
clone size: NA
CDR3 protein: CATSSRAWDTGNTIYF
CDR3 DNA: TGTGCCACCAGCAGCAGAGCGTGGGATACTGGAAACACCATATATTTT

D gene: TRBD2
V gene: TRBV28
J gene: TRBJ2-1
clone size: NA
CDR3 protein: CATLGGRAYNEQFF
CDR3 DNA: TGTGCCACCCTAGGCGGGAGGGCCTACAATGAGCAGTTCTTC

D gene: TRBD2
V gene: TRBV29-1
J gene: TRBJ2-3
clone size: NA
CDR3 protein: CSVEAQTSEEVTDTQYF
CDR3 DNA: TGCAGCGTTGAAGCGCAAACTAGCGAGGAGGTTACAGATACGCAGTATTTT

D gene: NA
V gene: TRBV19
J gene: TRBJ2-6
clone size: NA
CDR3 protein: CASSIGLGVTGANVLTF
CDR3 DNA: TGTGCCAGTAGTATAGGGTTGGGGGTCACTGGGGCCAACGTCCTGACTTTC

D gene: NA
V gene: TRBV4-1
J gene: TRBJ2-2
clone size: NA
CDR3 protein: CASSHLSTGRRTGELFF
CDR3 DNA: TGCGCCAGCAGCCATCTTAGCACAGGGCGCCGCACCGGGGAGCTGTTTTTT